This entry is about one TCR beta chain. Its antigen remains undetermined. Base qualities are missing; no much larger clone stands one base away. This sample is part of a study of blood T cell repertoires in COVID-19 (dated by TCRdb to the early 2020s). Background on the whole study: The collaborator samples originated in the United States, Italy and Spain and spanned the acute and convalescent phases of COVID-19. Where HLA class I and class II types were available, the types were taken from metadata supplied by the sample provider, not from assay-based typing. The dataset comprised deeply sampled blood TCRbeta repertoires from subjects exposed to, actively infected with, or recovered from COVID-19. The samples were drawn from two sources: the first 160 participants of the ongoing ImmuneRACE study, and 1,000 to 1,500 subjects contributed by 6 global collaborators. The repertoires were released in a freely available public database meant as a resource for research on the immune response to SARS-CoV-2. The material from the prospective study consisted of cDNA or gDNA derived from T cells, B-cell-depleted T cells, or PBMCs. The sample metadata nearly always contained a de-identified subject ID, COVID-19 status, age in years and sex. Points the paper makes about the study in general: How much clinical and demographic metadata was included differed by source and by participant, and the metadata was provided uncurated.

The immunoSEQ Assay, a bias-controlled multiplex PCR, was used to amplify TCRbeta CDR3 regions from genomic DNA. The paper's data handling went like this. Within the assay, amplification of reference gene primers was used to estimate how many nucleated cells each sample contained. To quantify the absolute abundance of each unique TCRbeta CDR3 rearrangement, sequence reads were collapsed and filtered. Productive Simpson clonality was computed per sample as the square root of Simpson's diversity index over productive rearrangements. This is the immuneACCESS table as TCRdb keeps it, with only in-frame sequences that have V and J called. A part of the clones is gone; compared with another copy, unresolved V genes explain less than half, and the rest is unexplained. D and trimming were read from the DNA, whereas the V and J calls and clone size are those reported in that table. The sample has about 250,000 clones on record, approximately 83% of them singletons. Around 3.5% of the sample rests with the top ten.

Participants in the prospective study were enrolled through a virtual design, were aged about 18 to 90 years, and lived in roughly 25 United States geographic areas. To assign participants to cohorts, the prospective study relied on clinical history that participants themselves reported in a screening survey and a study questionnaire. A participant counted as exposed if, within 2 weeks of entering the study, that participant had been in contact with someone who had a PCR-confirmed or clinician-diagnosed COVID-19 case. Mobile phlebotomists in the prospective study collected whole blood, serum and a nasopharyngeal or oropharyngeal swab from every participant. Over a roughly two-month period, participants in the prospective study had the option of providing additional blood draws and questionnaires. Before DNA extraction, blood samples from the prospective study were shipped at room temperature or frozen.

The germline ends are 19 bases apart after V is trimmed by 4 bases and J by 9 bases. CDR1 and CDR2 are drawn from the germline V gene: SGHNT, YENEEA. CDR3 length: 15 amino acids, cysteine to phenylalanine. Just the 45-base CDR3 DNA is kept, in frame starting at base 1. Here the chain combines TRBV11-3 and TRBJ2-1; TRBD2 might be the D gene, on 6 matching bases. This sequence originates from a middle-aged woman who had been exposed to COVID-19. Specimen: PBMCs or T cells enriched from blood (not recorded which). The CDR3 protein: CASSSTRGAEIEQFF. In nucleotides, the sequence is TGTGCCAGCAGCTCTACTCGCGGGGCGGAAATTGAGCAGTTCTTC. With all but the CDR3 taken from the reference TRBV11-3 and TRBJ2-1 genes, the full variable domain is: EAGVVQSPRYKIIEKKQPVAFWCNPISGHNTLYWYLQNLGQGPELLIRYENEEAVDDSQLPKDRFSAERLKGVDSTLKIQPAELGDSAVYLCASSSTRGAEIEQFFGPGTRLTVL.